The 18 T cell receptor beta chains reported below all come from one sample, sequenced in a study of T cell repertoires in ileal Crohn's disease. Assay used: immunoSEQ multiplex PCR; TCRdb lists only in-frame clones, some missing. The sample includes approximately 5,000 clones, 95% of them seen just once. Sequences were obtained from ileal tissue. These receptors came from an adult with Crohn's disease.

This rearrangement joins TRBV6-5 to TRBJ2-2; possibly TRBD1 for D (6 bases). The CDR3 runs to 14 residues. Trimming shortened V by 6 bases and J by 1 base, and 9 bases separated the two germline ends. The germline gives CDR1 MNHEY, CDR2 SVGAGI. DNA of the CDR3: TGTGCCAGCAGATCGGGACAGAACACCGGGGAGCTGTTTTTT. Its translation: CASRSGQNTGELFF.

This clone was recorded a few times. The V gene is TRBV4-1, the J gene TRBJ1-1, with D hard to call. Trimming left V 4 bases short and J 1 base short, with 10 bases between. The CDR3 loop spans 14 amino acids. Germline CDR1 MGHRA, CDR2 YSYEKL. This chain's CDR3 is CASSPTQANTEAFF. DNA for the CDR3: TGCGCCAGCAGCCCTACCCAGGCGAACACTGAAGCTTTCTTT.

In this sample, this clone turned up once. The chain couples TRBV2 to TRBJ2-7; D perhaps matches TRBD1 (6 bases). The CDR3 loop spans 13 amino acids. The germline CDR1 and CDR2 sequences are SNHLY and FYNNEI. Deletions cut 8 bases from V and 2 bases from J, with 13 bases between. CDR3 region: CASGQGSPYEQYF. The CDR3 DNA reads TGTGCCAGCGGTCAGGGGTCCCCCTACGAGCAGTACTTC.

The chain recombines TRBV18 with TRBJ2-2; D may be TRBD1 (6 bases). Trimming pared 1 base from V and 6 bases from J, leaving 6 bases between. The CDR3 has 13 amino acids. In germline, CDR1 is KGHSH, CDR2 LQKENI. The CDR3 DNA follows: TGTGCCAGCTCACCACAGGGGGCCGGGGAGCTGTTTTTT. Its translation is CASSPQGAGELFF.

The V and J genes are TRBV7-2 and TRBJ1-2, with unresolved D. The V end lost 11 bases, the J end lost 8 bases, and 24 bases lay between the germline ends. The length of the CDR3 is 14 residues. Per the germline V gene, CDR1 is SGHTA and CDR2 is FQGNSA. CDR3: CAGLLGTPLGGYTF. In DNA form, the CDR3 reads TGTGCCGGACTGCTGGGTACCCCATTAGGGGGCTACACCTTC.

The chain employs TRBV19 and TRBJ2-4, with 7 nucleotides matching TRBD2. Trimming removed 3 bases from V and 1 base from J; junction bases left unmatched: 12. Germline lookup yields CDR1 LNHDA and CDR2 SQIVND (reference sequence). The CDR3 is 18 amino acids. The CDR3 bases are TGTGCCAGTAGTATGTTGATCGGCGGGGGATCCGCCAAAAACATTCAGTACTTC. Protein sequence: CASSMLIGGGSAKNIQYF.

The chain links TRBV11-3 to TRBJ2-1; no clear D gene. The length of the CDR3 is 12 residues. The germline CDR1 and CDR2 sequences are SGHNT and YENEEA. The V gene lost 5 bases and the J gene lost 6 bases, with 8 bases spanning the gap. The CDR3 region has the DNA TGTGCCAGCAGCCGGCCGGGCAATGAGCAGTTCTTC. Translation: CASSRPGNEQFF.

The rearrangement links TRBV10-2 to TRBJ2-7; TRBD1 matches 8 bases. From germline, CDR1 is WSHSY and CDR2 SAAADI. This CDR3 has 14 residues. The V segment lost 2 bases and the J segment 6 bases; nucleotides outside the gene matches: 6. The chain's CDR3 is CASSEPGQALEQYF. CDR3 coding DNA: TGCGCCAGCAGTGAGCCGGGACAGGCCCTCGAGCAGTACTTC.

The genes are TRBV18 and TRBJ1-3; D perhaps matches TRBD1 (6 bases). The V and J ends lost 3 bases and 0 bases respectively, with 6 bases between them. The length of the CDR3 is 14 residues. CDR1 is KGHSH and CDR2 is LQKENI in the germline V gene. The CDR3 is CASSPDSSGNTIYF. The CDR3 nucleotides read TGTGCCAGCTCACCGGACAGCTCTGGAAACACCATATATTTT.

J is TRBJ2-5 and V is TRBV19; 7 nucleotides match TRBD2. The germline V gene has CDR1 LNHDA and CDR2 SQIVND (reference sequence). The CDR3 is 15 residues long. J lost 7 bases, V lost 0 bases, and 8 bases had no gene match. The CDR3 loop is CASSIDLAARGTQYF. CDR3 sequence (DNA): TGTGCCAGTAGTATAGATCTAGCGGCGCGCGGGACCCAGTACTTC.

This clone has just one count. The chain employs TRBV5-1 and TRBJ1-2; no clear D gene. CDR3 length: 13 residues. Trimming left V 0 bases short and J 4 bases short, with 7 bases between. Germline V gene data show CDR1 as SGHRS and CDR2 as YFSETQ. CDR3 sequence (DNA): TGCGCCAGCAGCTTGGGTCAGATCTATGGCTACACCTTC. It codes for CASSLGQIYGYTF.

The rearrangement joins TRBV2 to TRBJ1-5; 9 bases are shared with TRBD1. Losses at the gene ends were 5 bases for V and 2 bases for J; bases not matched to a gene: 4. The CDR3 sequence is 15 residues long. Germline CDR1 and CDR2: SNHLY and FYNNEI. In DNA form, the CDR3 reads TGTGCCAGCAGTTTACAGGGGGCCGGCAATCAGCCCCAGCATTTT. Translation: CASSLQGAGNQPQHF.

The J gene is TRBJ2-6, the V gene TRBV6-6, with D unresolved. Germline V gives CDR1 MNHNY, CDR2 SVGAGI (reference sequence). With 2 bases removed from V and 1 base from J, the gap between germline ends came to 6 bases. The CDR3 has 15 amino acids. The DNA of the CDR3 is TGTGCCAGCAGTTACCCTCAGTCTGGGGCCAACGTCCTGACTTTC. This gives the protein CASSYPQSGANVLTF.

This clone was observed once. The CDR3, as DNA: TGCAGCGCCAATACCGGGTCCTACGAGCAGTACTTC. Amino acid sequence: CSANTGSYEQYF. The rearrangement joins TRBV29-1 to TRBJ2-7, with D hard to call. V was shortened by 7 bases and J by 1 base, with 11 bases between the two germline ends. Per the germline V gene, CDR1 is SQVTM and CDR2 is ANQGSEA. This CDR3 region has 12 residues.

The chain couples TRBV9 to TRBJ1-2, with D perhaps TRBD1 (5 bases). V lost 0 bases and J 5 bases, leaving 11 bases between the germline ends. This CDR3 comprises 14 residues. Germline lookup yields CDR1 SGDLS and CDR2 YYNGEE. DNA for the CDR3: TGTGCCAGCAGCGTAGGCTCCCAGGGATATGGCTACACCTTC. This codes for CASSVGSQGYGYTF.

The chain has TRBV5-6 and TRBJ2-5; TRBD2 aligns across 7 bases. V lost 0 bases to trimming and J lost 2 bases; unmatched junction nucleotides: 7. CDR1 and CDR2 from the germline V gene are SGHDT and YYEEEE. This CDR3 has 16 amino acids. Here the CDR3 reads CASSLVQRDLQETQYF. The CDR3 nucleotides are TGTGCCAGCAGCTTGGTTCAGCGGGACTTACAAGAGACCCAGTACTTC.

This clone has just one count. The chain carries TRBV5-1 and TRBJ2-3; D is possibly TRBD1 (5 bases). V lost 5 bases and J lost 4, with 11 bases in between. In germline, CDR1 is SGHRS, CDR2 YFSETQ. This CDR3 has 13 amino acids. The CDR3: CASSKRGADTQYF. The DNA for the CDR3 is TGCGCCAGCAGTAAAAGGGGTGCAGATACGCAGTATTTT.

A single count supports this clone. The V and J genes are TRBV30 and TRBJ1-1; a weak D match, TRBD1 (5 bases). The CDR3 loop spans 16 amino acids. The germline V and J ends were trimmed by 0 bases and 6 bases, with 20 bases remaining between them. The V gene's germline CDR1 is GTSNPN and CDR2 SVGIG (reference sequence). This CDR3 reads CAWSVLSGLGRAEAFF. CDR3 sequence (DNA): TGTGCCTGGAGTGTATTATCCGGCCTAGGCAGGGCTGAAGCTTTCTTT. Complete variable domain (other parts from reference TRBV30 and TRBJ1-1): SQTIHQWPATLVQPVGSPLSLECTVEGTSNPNLYWYRQAAGRGLQLLFYSVGIGQISSEVPQNLSASRPQDRQFILSSKKLLLSDSGFYLCAWSVLSGLGRAEAFFGQGTRLTVV.